This T cell receptor (beta chain) was documented in a study of OX40 agonist ivuxolimab in advanced cancers. The CDR3 extends over 14 amino acids. Between the trimmed V and J ends, which lost 2 bases and 0 bases, there was a span of 8 bases. The V gene's germline CDR1 is MGHRA and CDR2 YSYEKL. Only in-frame clones appear in the TCRdb table, and some are missing; sequencing was by immunoSEQ multiplex PCR. The sample has some 86,000 clones; less than 95% are singletons. The chain combines TRBV4-1 with TRBJ2-7; no definite D call. The material was CD4+ or CD8+ T cells sorted from blood, obtained in a trial of the OX40 agonist ivuxolimab. The receptor comes from an adult with an advanced solid tumor such as melanoma, head and neck, liver or kidney cancer. The CDR3 sequence: CASSQPGSSYEQYF. CDR3 DNA: TGCGCCAGCAGCCAACCTGGAAGCTCCTACGAGCAGTACTTC.